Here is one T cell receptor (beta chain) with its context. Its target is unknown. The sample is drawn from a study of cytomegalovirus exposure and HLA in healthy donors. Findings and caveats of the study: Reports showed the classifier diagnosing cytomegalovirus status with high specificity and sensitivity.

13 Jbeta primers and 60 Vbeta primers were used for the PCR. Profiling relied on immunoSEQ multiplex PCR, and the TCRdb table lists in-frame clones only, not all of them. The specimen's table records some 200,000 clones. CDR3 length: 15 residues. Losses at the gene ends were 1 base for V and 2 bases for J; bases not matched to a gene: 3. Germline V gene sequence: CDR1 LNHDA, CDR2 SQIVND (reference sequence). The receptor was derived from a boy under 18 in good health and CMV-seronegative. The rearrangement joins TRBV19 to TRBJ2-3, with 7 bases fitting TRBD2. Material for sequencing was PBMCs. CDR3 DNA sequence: TGTGCCAGTAGTATAGGGCTAGCGGACACAGATACGCAGTATTTT. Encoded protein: CASSIGLADTDTQYF.